This TCR beta chain was captured by sequencing in a study of post-analysis software for immune sequencing data. As for the study in general: Some patients lacked subtype; others had relapsing-remitting, secondary progressive or progressive-relapsing disease. Study outcomes and limitations: F measure showed strong co-clustering of same-batch samples. Five or six TRBV segments, including TRBV5-6, TRBV5-1 and TRBV20-1, were more frequent in patients than controls.

The CDR3 is made up of 12 amino acids. Germline CDR1 reads SEHNR; CDR2 reads FQNEAQ (reference sequence). The V gene lost 5 bases and the J gene lost 5 bases, with 9 bases spanning the gap. Concerning this clonotype: The antigen is unknown.

Unique molecular identifiers were present in the TCR beta cDNA libraries. One entry per CDR3 protein, called by TCRdb with MiXCR from the PCR reads. This repertoire shows approximately 770,000 distinct CDR3 sequences, approximately 44% found once; its top ten account for approximately 5%. The chain links TRBV7-9 to TRBJ2-5; no clear D. The sequencing input was blood. The sequence was obtained from a girl aged 5 to 17 with multiple sclerosis. The CDR3 protein is CASSPRAETQYF. In nucleotides, the CDR3 is TGTGCCAGCAGCCCAAGAGCGGAGACCCAGTACTTC.